This T cell receptor beta chain emerged from a study of T-cell memory formation after mild COVID-19. About the research overall: TCR clustering was largely donor specific. Study results and limitations: Clones shrinking between day 15 and 85 showed a balanced CD4/CD8 split, and those that grew later tilted toward CD4+. Nothing confirmed that second-wave clones peaking on day 37 were specific for SARS-CoV-2.

The CDR3 runs 15 residues. After removal of 5 bases from V and 7 bases from J, the junction contained 11 bases not matched to a gene. The sample holds a few counts of this clonotype. Its antigen remains unidentified. TCRdb reprocessed the 5' RACE reads via MiXCR and lists one record per CDR3 protein. The data hold some 190,000 distinct CDR3 sequences, with approximately 16% observed a single time. The chain joins TRBV12-3 or TRBV12-4 to TRBJ2-5; 9 nucleotides agree with TRBD2. The specimen sequenced was PBMCs or a T cell subset sorted from them (not recorded which). The source is an adult woman who had mild COVID-19 (a few samples of this study predate the infection). Cell type and time point are not known. In DNA, the CDR3 is TGTGCCAGCAGTCGGACTAGCGAGGCCCCAGGGACCCAGTACTTC. As protein: CASSRTSEAPGTQYF.